This TCR beta chain was documented in a study of PD-L1 blockade in urothelial cancer. Study context: Blood was analyzed 3 weeks (second dose) and 6 weeks after treatment start. T cells were recovered from blood samples at a median of roughly 130,000.

Findings and limits, study-wide: Where pretreatment blood TCR clonality fell below the median, better survival was predicted. More expansion of tumor-associated blood clones, seen at 3 weeks, marked durable-benefit patients.

A word on this clone: Its antigen remains unknown.

The protocol was immunoSEQ multiplex PCR, while the TCRdb copy is restricted to in-frame clones and leaves out a portion. In the table there are approximately 38,000 clones, approximately 82% of which are singletons. The source was PBMCs, collected around atezolizumab (anti-PD-L1) treatment. The TCR sequence derives from a man in his fifties or sixties with urothelial cancer.

The CDR3 DNA follows: TGTGCTACGCACAGGGGTAGCACAGATACGCAGTATTTT. This sequence encodes CATHRGSTDTQYF. This chain links TRBV5-6 with TRBJ2-3; TRBD1 matches 7 bases. The germline V gene encodes CDR1 SGHDT and CDR2 YYEEEE. The CDR3 sequence is 13 residues long.